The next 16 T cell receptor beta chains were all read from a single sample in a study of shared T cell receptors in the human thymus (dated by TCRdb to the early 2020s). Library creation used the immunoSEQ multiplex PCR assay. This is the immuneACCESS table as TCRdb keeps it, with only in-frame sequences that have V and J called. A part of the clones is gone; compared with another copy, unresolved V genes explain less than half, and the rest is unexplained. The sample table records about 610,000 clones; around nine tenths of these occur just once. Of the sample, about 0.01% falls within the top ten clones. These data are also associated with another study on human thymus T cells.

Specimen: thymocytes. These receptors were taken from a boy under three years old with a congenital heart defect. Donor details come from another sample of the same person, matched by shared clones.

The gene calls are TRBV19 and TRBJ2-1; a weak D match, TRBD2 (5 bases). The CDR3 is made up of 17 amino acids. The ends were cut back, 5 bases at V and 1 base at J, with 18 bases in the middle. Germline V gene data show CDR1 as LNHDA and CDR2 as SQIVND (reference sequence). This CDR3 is CASSGSAGRDSYNEQFF. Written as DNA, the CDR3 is TGTGCCAGTAGTGGGTCAGCAGGACGGGATTCCTACAATGAGCAGTTCTTC.

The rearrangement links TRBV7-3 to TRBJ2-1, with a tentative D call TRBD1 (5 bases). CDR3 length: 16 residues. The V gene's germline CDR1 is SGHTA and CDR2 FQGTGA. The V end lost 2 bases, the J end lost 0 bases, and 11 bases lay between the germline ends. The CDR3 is CASSLAGSSSYNEQFF. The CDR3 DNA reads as TGTGCCAGCAGCTTAGCAGGGTCTAGCTCCTACAATGAGCAGTTCTTC.

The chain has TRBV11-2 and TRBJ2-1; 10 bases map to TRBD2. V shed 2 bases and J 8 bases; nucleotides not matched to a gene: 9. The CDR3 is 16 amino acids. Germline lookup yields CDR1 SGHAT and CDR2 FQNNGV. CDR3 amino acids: CASSLSLAGENDEQFF. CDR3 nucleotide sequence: TGTGCCAGCAGCTTATCCCTAGCGGGAGAGAACGATGAGCAGTTCTTC.

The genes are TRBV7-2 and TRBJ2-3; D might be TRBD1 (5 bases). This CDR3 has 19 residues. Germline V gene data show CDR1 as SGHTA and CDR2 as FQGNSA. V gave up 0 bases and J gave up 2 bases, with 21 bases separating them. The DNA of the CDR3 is TGTGCCAGCAGCTTAGCAATAGGTACCACCAGGGCCTACACAGATACGCAGTATTTT. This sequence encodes CASSLAIGTTRAYTDTQYF.

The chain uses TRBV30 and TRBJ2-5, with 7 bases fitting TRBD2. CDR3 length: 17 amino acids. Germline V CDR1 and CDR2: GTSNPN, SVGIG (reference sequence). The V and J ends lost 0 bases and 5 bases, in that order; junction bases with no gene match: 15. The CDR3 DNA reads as TGTGCCTGGAGTGTAGGGCTAGCGGAGCCAAAGGAGGAGACCCAGTACTTC. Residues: CAWSVGLAEPKEETQYF.

The CDR3 sequence: CASSSLAGGSPNTGELFF. The CDR3 bases are TGTGCCAGCAGCTCACTAGCGGGAGGGTCTCCGAACACCGGGGAGCTGTTTTTT. The V call is TRBV27, the J call TRBJ2-2; 13 positions match TRBD2. This CDR3 has 18 amino acids. Germline V CDR1 and CDR2: MNHEY, SMNVEV (reference sequence). The V and J ends lost 6 bases and 0 bases, in that order; junction bases with no gene match: 7.

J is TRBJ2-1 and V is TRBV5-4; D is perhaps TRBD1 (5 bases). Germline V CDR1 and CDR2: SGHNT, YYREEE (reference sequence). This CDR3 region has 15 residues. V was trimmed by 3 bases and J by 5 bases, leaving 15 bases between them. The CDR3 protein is CASSSDMGADNEQFF. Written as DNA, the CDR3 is TGTGCCAGCAGCTCGGACATGGGTGCTGACAATGAGCAGTTCTTC.

The CDR3 region is CAWSAMGRGKYGANVLTF. For the CDR3, the DNA is TGTGCCTGGAGTGCCATGGGGCGGGGAAAGTATGGGGCCAACGTCCTGACTTTC. This chain uses TRBV30 with TRBJ2-6; perhaps TRBD2 as D (6 bases). Looked up from germline, CDR1 is GTSNPN and CDR2 is SVGIG (reference sequence). The CDR3 covers 18 residues. Trimming removed 1 base from V and 3 bases from J, with 19 bases in between.

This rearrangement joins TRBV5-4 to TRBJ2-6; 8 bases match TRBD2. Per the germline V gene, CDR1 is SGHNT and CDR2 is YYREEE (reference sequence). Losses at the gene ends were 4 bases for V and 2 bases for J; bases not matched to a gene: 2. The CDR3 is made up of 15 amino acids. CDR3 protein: CASSQAGAGANVLTF. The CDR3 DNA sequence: TGTGCCAGCAGCCAAGCGGGGGCTGGGGCCAACGTCCTGACTTTC.

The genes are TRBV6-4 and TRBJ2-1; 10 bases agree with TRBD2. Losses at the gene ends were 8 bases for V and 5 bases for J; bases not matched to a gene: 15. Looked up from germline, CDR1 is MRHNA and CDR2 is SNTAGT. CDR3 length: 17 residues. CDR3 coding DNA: TGTGCCAGCCGAAAGCATAGCGGGAGGTTGGTAGACAATGAGCAGTTCTTC. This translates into CASRKHSGRLVDNEQFF.

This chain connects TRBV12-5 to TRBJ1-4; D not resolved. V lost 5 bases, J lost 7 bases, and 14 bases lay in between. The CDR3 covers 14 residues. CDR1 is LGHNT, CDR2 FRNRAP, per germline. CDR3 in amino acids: CASGNAGLGEKLFF. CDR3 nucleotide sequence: TGTGCTAGTGGTAACGCGGGATTGGGTGAAAAACTGTTTTTT.

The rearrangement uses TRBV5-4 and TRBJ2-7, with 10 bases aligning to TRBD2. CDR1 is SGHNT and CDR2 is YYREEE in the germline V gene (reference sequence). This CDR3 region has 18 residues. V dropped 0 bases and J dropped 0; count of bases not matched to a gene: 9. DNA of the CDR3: TGTGCCAGCAGCTTGGTAGTTAGCGGGAGGCTTAGCTCCTACGAGCAGTACTTC. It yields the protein CASSLVVSGRLSSYEQYF. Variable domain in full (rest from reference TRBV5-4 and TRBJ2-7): ETGVTQSPTHLIKTRGQQVTLRCSSQSGHNTVSWYQQALGQGPQFIFQYYREEENGRGNFPPRFSGLQFPNYSSELNVNALELDDSALYLCASSLVVSGRLSSYEQYFGPGTRLTVT.

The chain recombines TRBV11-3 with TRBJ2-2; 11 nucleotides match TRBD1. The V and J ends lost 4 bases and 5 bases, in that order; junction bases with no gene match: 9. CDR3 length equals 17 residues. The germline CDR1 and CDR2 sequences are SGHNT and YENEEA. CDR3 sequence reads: CASSSTRDRGSTGELFF. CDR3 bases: TGTGCCAGCAGCTCGACCCGGGACAGGGGGTCTACCGGGGAGCTGTTTTTT.

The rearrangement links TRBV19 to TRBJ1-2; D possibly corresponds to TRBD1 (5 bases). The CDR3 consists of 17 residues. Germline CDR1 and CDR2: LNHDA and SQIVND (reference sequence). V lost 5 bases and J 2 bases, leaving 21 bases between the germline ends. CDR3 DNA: TGTGCCAGTAGTCCCTTGGAGACAGAGACCCTCAACTATGGCTACACCTTC. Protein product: CASSPLETETLNYGYTF.

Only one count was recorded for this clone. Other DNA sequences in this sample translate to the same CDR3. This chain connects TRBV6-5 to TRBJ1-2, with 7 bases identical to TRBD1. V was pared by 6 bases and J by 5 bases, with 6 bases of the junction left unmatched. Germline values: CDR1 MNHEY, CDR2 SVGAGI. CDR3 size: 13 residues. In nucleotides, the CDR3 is TGTGCCAGCAGCCCAGGGGGACAGTATGGCTACACCTTC. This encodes CASSPGGQYGYTF.

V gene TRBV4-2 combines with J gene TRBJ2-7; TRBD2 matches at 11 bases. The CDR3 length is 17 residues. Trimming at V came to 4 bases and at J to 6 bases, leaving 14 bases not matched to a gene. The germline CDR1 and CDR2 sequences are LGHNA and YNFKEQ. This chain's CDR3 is CASSRIGTTSGVGEQYF. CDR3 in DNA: TGTGCCAGCAGCCGAATCGGTACGACTAGCGGGGTCGGCGAGCAGTACTTC.